A selection of T cell receptor beta chains follows, all from one sample in a study of T cells in Graves' hyperthyroidism and ophthalmopathy. Via MiXCR, TCRdb re-called the multiplex PCR reads, giving one row per CDR3 protein. The sample consists of more than 40,000 distinct CDR3 sequences, more than 40% of them appearing once. Sequencing was performed on peripheral blood or thyroid tissue (not recorded which). The receptors were gathered from a woman aged 45-65 years with Graves' hyperthyroidism. Both conserved end residues are part of each CDR3. D genes are given only for firm matches. The listing skips clone size in some rows; elsewhere it reads once, few, many or a size class.

>TRBJ2-2|TRBD1|TRBV5-6|many
CASSIPGQGFAGELFF
TGTGCCAGCAGCATTCCGGGACAGGGGTTTGCCGGGGAGCTGTTTTTT
>TRBJ2-5|NA|TRBV20-1|NA
CSGGQGITEAFFGQETQYF
NA
>TRBJ1-1|NA|TRBV10-1|many
CASSESNTGEAFF
TGCGCCAGCAGTGAGTCGAATACGGGTGAAGCTTTCTTT
>TRBJ2-7|TRBD2|TRBV7-2|NA
CASSELAGRHEQYF
TGTGCCAGCAGCGAACTAGCGGGCCGTCACGAGCAGTACTTC
>TRBJ2-7|NA|TRBV11-2|many
CASSLSHSEQYF
TGTGCCAGCAGCTTAAGCCATTCCGAGCAGTACTTC
>TRBJ2-5|NA|TRBV6-1|NA
CASYRFQETQYF
TGTGCCAGCTACCGCTTCCAAGAGACCCAGTACTTC
>TRBJ1-4|TRBD1|TRBV28|few
CASSSAGTGATNEKLFF
TGTGCCAGCAGTTCCGCCGGGACAGGGGCAACTAATGAAAAACTGTTTTTT
>TRBJ1-3|NA|TRBV6-5|NA
CASRLGGDGYTIYF
TGTGCCAGCAGACTAGGGGGGGATGGCTACACCATATATTTT
>TRBJ2-5|TRBD2|TRBV2|NA
CASSEGTRNKETQYF
TGTGCCAGCAGTGAGGGGACTAGGAATAAGGAGACCCAGTACTTC
>TRBJ2-5|NA|TRBV2|NA
CASSPDGRQETQYF
TGTGCCAGCAGCCCCGACGGGCGTCAAGAGACCCAGTACTTC
>TRBJ1-1|NA|TRBV15|NA
CATSSLGVIRAFF
TGTGCCACCAGCAGTCTGGGGGTGATTAGAGCTTTCTTT
>TRBJ2-5|NA|TRBV7-3|few
CASGVGETQYF
TGTGCCAGCGGGGTCGGAGAGACCCAGTACTTC
>TRBJ1-6|NA|TRBV5-1|NA
CASSLGTLRAYNSPLHF
TGCGCCAGCAGCTTGGGTACTCTACGGGCCTATAATTCACCCCTCCACTTT
>TRBJ1-6|NA|TRBV10-3|NA
CAISAQGYSPLHF
TGTGCCATCAGTGCGCAGGGGTATTCACCCCTCCACTTT
>TRBJ2-7|TRBD2|TRBV20-1|many
CSAKASGSVYEQYF
TGCAGTGCTAAAGCTAGCGGGAGTGTTTACGAGCAGTACTTC
>TRBJ1-1|NA|TRBV7-2|NA
CASSPGTDLNTEAFF
TGTGCCAGCTCCCCAGGGACGGACTTGAACACTGAAGCTTTCTTT
>TRBJ2-2|NA|TRBV28|NA
CASRGSRGVLTGELFF
TGTGCCAGCAGGGGGTCTCGGGGCGTTCTCACCGGGGAGCTGTTTTTT
>TRBJ2-5|NA|TRBV20-1|NA
CSAALEGHQETQYF
TGCAGTGCTGCCCTAGAGGGCCACCAAGAGACCCAGTACTTC
>TRBJ2-5|TRBD2|TRBV12-3/TRBV12-4|NA
CASSWTSAYQETQYF
TGTGCCAGCAGTTGGACTAGCGCGTACCAAGAGACCCAGTACTTC
>TRBJ2-7|NA|TRBV7-6|NA
CASSPVAAYEQYF
TGTGCCAGCAGCCCGGTCGCGGCGTACGAGCAGTACTTC
>TRBJ2-2|TRBD1|TRBV2|NA
CASDADRAGELLF
TGTGCCAGCGATGCGGACAGGGCCGGGGAGCTGTTGTTT
>TRBJ2-5|TRBD1|TRBV7-3|NA
CASSRTGRETQYF
TGTGCCAGCAGCAGGACAGGGAGGGAGACCCAGTACTTC
>TRBJ2-2|NA|TRBV20-1|many
CSASQRETGELFF
TGCAGTGCTAGTCAGAGAGAAACCGGGGAGCTGTTTTTT
>TRBJ1-2|NA|TRBV5-5|many
CASSLDETEKGGYTF
TGTGCCAGCAGCTTGGATGAGACAGAGAAAGGTGGCTACACCTTC
>TRBJ1-1|NA|TRBV29-1|NA
CSVETGLANAEAFF
TGCAGCGTTGAAACGGGTTTGGCGAACGCTGAAGCTTTCTTT
>TRBJ2-1|TRBD2|TRBV25-1|NA
CASSESSGVLNEQFF
TGTGCCAGCAGTGAGAGTAGCGGGGTCCTCAATGAGCAGTTCTTC
>TRBJ2-2|TRBD1|TRBV20-1|many
CSARGPGQGPAGELFF
TGCAGTGCTAGGGGCCCGGGACAGGGTCCGGCCGGGGAGCTGTTTTTT
>TRBJ2-3|TRBD2|TRBV6-5|few
CASSYASGRTDTQYF
TGTGCCAGCAGTTATGCTAGCGGGAGGACAGATACGCAGTATTTT
>TRBJ2-5|NA|TRBV28|NA
CASSSPGTAGGTGKTSVPQETQYF
TGTGCCAGCAGTTCCCCCGGGACAGCTGGGGGTACTGGAAAGACTAGCGTCCCCCAAGAGACCCAGTACTTC
>TRBJ2-2|NA|TRBV7-2|NA
CAGSRLGAAGELFF
TGTGCCGGCAGCCGACTTGGGGCAGCCGGGGAGCTGTTTTTT
>TRBJ1-6|NA|TRBV9|many
CASSATGNSPLHF
TGTGCCAGCAGCGCCACAGGGAATTCACCCCTCCACTTT
>TRBJ1-5|NA|TRBV20-1|once
CSARAGYSNQPQHF
TGCAGTGCTAGAGCAGGCTATAGCAATCAGCCCCAGCATTTT
>TRBJ2-3|NA|TRBV30|NA
CAWRLDSTDTQYF
TGTGCCTGGAGGCTGGACAGCACAGATACGCAGTATTTT
>TRBJ2-5|NA|TRBV12-3/TRBV12-4|NA
CASNLSGLETQYF
TGTGCCAGCAATTTATCGGGGTTAGAGACCCAGTACTTC
>TRBJ1-1|NA|TRBV2|NA
CASCPGGNTEAFF
TGTGCCAGCTGCCCCGGCGGGAACACTGAAGCTTTCTTT
>TRBJ1-2|TRBD1|TRBV20-1|NA
CSAHLGQGGYTF
TGCAGTGCCCATCTGGGACAGGGGGGCTACACCTTC
>TRBJ2-7|TRBD2|TRBV7-2|few
CASSLSGSSYEQYF
TGTGCCAGCAGTCTTAGCGGGAGCTCCTACGAGCAGTACTTC
>TRBJ2-7|NA|TRBV18|many
CASSPQASSYEQYF
TGTGCCAGCTCACCACAAGCAAGCTCCTACGAGCAGTACTTC
>TRBJ2-2|NA|TRBV15|NA
CATSSRRTLTNTGELFF
TGTGCCACCAGCAGCCGACGGACTCTAACGAACACCGGGGAGCTGTTTTTT
>TRBJ1-5|NA|TRBV2|many
CASSEIRQYNQPQHF
TGTGCCAGCAGTGAAATCAGACAATACAATCAGCCCCAGCATTTT
>TRBJ2-5|NA|TRBV29-1|NA
CSVERVVCETQYF
TGCAGCGTTGAACGTGTGGTGTGTGAGACCCAGTACTTC
>TRBJ2-6|TRBD2|TRBV6-1|NA
CASLAGGPDGANVLTF
TGTGCCAGTCTAGCGGGAGGGCCGGATGGGGCCAACGTCCTGACTTTC